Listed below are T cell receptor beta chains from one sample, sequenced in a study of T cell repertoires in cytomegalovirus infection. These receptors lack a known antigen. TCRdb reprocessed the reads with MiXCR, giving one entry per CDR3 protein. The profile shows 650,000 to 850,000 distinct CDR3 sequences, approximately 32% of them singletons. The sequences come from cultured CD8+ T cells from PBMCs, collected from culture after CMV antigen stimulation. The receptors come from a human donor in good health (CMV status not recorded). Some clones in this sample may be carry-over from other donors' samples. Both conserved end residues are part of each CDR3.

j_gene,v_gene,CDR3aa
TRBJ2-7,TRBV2,CASGESEQYF
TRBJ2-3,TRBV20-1,CSAIDSSGGPDTQYF
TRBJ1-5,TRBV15,CATRRGAESNQPQHF
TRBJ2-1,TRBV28,CASSLVSGARGYNEQFF
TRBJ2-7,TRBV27,CASSGGTGYYEQYF
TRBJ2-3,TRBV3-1,CASSQGGKPPFTDTQYF
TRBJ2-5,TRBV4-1,CASSQGMGQETQYF
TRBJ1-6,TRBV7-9,CASSSWTNSPLHF
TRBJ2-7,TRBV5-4,CASSPGSRGSYEQYF
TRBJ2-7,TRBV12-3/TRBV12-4,CASGGRGTSYGQYF
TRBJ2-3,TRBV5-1,CASSWDRVTDTQYF
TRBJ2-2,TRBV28,CASSLTRQVGTGELFF
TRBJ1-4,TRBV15,CATSSFGGTNEKLFF
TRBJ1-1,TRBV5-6,CASSRSGRRDTEAFF